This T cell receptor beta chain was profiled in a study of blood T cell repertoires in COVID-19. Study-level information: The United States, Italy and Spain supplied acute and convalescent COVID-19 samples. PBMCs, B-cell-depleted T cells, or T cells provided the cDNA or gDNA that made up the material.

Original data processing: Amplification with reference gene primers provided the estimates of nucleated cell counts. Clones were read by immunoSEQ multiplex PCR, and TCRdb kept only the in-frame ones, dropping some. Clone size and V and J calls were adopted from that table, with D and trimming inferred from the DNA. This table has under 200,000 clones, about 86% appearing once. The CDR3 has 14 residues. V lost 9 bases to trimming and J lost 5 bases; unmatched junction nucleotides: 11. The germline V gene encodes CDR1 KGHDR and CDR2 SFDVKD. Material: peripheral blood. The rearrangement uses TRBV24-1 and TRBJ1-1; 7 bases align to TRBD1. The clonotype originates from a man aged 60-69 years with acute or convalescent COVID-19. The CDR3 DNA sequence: TGTGCCACCCGGGGAATAGGGGGCAATACTGAAGCTTTCTTT. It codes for CATRGIGGNTEAFF.